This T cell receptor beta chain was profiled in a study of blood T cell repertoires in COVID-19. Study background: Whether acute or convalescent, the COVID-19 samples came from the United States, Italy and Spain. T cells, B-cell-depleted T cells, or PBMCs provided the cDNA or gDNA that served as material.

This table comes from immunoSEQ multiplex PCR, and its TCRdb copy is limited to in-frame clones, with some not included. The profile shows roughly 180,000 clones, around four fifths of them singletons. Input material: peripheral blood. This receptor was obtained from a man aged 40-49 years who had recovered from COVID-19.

This CDR3 is CAWSLQPGTQYF. Written as DNA, the CDR3 is TGTGCCTGGAGTCTCCAGCCGGGGACCCAGTACTTC. V gene TRBV30 combines with J gene TRBJ2-5; no definite D call. CDR1 GTSNPN and CDR2 SVGIG come from the germline V gene (reference sequence). The V end was cut by 2 bases, the J end by 7 bases, with 11 bases between. The CDR3 has 12 residues.